These 16 T cell receptor beta chains were all obtained from the same sample, sequenced in a study of Ad26.COV2.S vaccination and SARS-CoV-2 variants. Assay used: immunoSEQ multiplex PCR; TCRdb lists only in-frame clones, some missing. The sample lists some 640,000 clones, 89% occurring once. Treatment meaning: roughly 20 received Ad26.COV2.S at low or high dose, single or two shots; 5 received placebo; per-sample allocation not given. Specimens were obtained on day 63 following the first vaccine or placebo injection. Material: peripheral blood, obtained in a trial of Ad26.COV2.S vaccine versus placebo. The receptors originated from a person aged 18-65 years who received the Ad26.COV2.S COVID-19 vaccine or a placebo.

This clone was counted between two and nine times. The chain combines TRBV27 with TRBJ1-4, with D perhaps TRBD1 (5 bases). The germline CDR1 and CDR2 sequences are MNHEY and SMNVEV (reference sequence). V lost 3 bases, J lost 9 bases, and 14 bases lay in between. The CDR3 extends over 14 amino acids. The CDR3 is CASSLAGQGKKLFF. In nucleotides, the CDR3 is TGTGCCAGCAGTTTGGCTGGGCAGGGAAAAAAACTGTTTTTT.

The rearrangement joins TRBV27 to TRBJ2-2; 8 bases agree with TRBD2. Unmatched junction bases numbered 12, after V lost 7 bases and J lost 5 bases. Germline V CDR1 and CDR2: MNHEY, SMNVEV (reference sequence). The CDR3 has 16 residues. CDR3 amino acids: CASIKSSGGQTGELFF. The CDR3 DNA sequence: TGTGCCAGCATTAAATCTTCGGGGGGGCAGACCGGGGAGCTGTTTTTT.

This sequence joins TRBV18 and TRBJ1-1; tentatively, D is TRBD1 (5 bases). V was trimmed by 3 bases and J by 6 bases, leaving 14 bases between them. The germline gives CDR1 KGHSH, CDR2 LQKENI. The CDR3 is 14 residues long. The CDR3 protein is CASSPSGREAEAFF. Written as DNA, the CDR3 is TGTGCCAGCTCACCTTCAGGGAGGGAGGCTGAAGCTTTCTTT.

The chain links TRBV10-3 to TRBJ2-5; TRBD2 matches 11 bases. CDR3 length: 14 amino acids. Germline V gene sequence: CDR1 ENHRY, CDR2 SYGVKD. Trimming removed 6 bases from V and 5 bases from J; junction bases left unmatched: 5. The CDR3 loop is CAIRTSGSRETQYF. CDR3 DNA: TGTGCCATCAGAACTAGCGGGAGCCGGGAGACCCAGTACTTC.

This chain uses TRBV25-1 with TRBJ2-1, with TRBD2 identical over 10 bases. Germline CDR1 is MGHDK and CDR2 is SYGVNS. With V trimmed by 2 bases and J by 4 bases, 5 bases remained unmatched. This CDR3 contains 16 residues. In DNA form, the CDR3 reads TGTGCCAGCAGTGAAATCACTAGCGGGAAATACAATGAGCAGTTCTTC. This translates into CASSEITSGKYNEQFF. The whole variable domain, remainder taken from reference TRBV25-1 and TRBJ2-1, is EADIYQTPRYLVIGTGKKITLECSQTMGHDKMYWYQQDPGMELHLIHYSYGVNSTEKGDLSSESTVSRIRTEHFPLTLESARPSHTSQYLCASSEITSGKYNEQFFGPGTRLTVL.

The rearrangement uses TRBV30 and TRBJ2-7; 9 nucleotides agree with TRBD1. Germline lookup yields CDR1 GTSNPN and CDR2 SVGIG (reference sequence). With 7 bases clipped from V and 2 bases from J, the junction kept 12 bases outside the gene matches. The length of the CDR3 is 15 residues. This CDR3 reads CAFRTGAGFAYEQYF. DNA of the CDR3: TGTGCCTTCCGGACAGGGGCCGGCTTCGCCTACGAGCAGTACTTC.

CDR3 in DNA: TGTGCCAGCAGCCAAGAAGTACCCGGAAACGAGCAGTACTTC. Translated: CASSQEVPGNEQYF. V and J are TRBV3-1 (or the pseudogene TRBV3-2) and TRBJ2-7; D is unresolved. This CDR3 has 14 residues. Germline V gene data show CDR1 as LGHDT and CDR2 as YNNKEL (reference sequence). V was shortened by 0 bases and J by 5 bases, with 11 bases between the two germline ends.

This clone was picked up a small number of times. The rearrangement links TRBV2 to TRBJ1-1; a weak D match, TRBD1 (6 bases). The V gene's germline CDR1 is SNHLY and CDR2 FYNNEI. V gave up 6 bases and J gave up 3 bases, with 11 bases separating them. This CDR3 is built from 13 residues. The CDR3 sequence: CASRQQGDTEAFF. CDR3 coding DNA: TGTGCCAGCAGGCAACAGGGAGACACTGAAGCTTTCTTT.

The chain carries TRBV5-1 and TRBJ2-1; D gene ambiguous. From germline, CDR1 is SGHRS and CDR2 YFSETQ. The CDR3 sequence is 12 residues long. Between the trimmed V and J ends, which lost 7 bases and 4 bases, there was a span of 9 bases. The CDR3 is CASHDSYNEQFF. CDR3 in DNA: TGCGCCAGCCACGACTCGTACAATGAGCAGTTCTTC.

CDR3 bases: TGTGCCACCAGTGATCAGGGGGCTGGGGCCAACGTCCTGACTTTC. It specifies CATSDQGAGANVLTF. The rearrangement uses TRBV24-1 and TRBJ2-6; 7 positions match TRBD1. V dropped 3 bases and J dropped 2; count of bases not matched to a gene: 0. Germline CDR1 reads KGHDR; CDR2 reads SFDVKD. The CDR3 is made up of 15 amino acids.

The V and J genes are TRBV29-1 and TRBJ1-2, with 9 nucleotides matching TRBD1. Germline-derived CDR1 and CDR2 are SQVTM and ANQGSEA. The CDR3 spans 14 residues. V was clipped by 7 bases and J by 7 bases; unmatched bases: 13. The DNA of the CDR3 is TGCAGCGCCCGGCGGGACAGGGATGTCCGTGGCTACACCTTC. This translates into CSARRDRDVRGYTF.

The chain carries TRBV18 and TRBJ2-3, with unresolved D. Germline V gene lookup returns CDR1 KGHSH and CDR2 LQKENI. V lost 3 bases to trimming and J lost 0 bases, with 10 bases between them. There are 15 residues in the CDR3. The CDR3 here is CASSPTLTSTDTQYF. The CDR3 DNA reads as TGTGCCAGCTCACCTACACTAACTAGCACAGATACGCAGTATTTT.

The chain uses TRBV15 and TRBJ1-1; a weak D match, TRBD1 (5 bases). The germline V gene encodes CDR1 LNHNV and CDR2 YYDKDF (reference sequence). The CDR3 is made up of 16 amino acids. V lost 2 bases, J lost 5 bases, and 18 bases lay in between. CDR3: CATSRPRAWGSTEAFF. The CDR3, as DNA: TGTGCCACCAGCAGACCCCGAGCGTGGGGGAGTACTGAAGCTTTCTTT.

Of note for this clone: Other DNA variants within this sample encode the same CDR3. This chain links TRBV20-1 with TRBJ2-7; D is possibly TRBD2 (6 bases). CDR1 and CDR2 (germline): DFQATT, SNEGSKA (reference sequence). The CDR3 runs to 11 residues. The V end was cut by 6 bases, the J end by 3 bases, with 9 bases between. DNA of the CDR3: TGCAGTGCACAGACTAGCTACGAGCAGTACTTC. Its protein is CSAQTSYEQYF.

This clone appeared a few times. The chain employs TRBV7-9 and TRBJ2-7, with TRBD2 matching over 12 bases. The CDR3 spans 17 residues. In germline, CDR1 is SEHNR, CDR2 FQNEAQ (reference sequence). Trimming took 3 bases from V and 3 from J; bases not matched to a gene: 9. The CDR3 region is CASSFSTSGSVVYEQYF. The CDR3 DNA follows: TGTGCCAGCAGCTTCTCGACTAGCGGGAGTGTAGTCTACGAGCAGTACTTC.

In this sample, this clone turned up a few times. The gene calls are TRBV19 and TRBJ1-5; 7 nucleotides agree with TRBD1. V was pared by 4 bases and J by 6 bases, with 9 bases of the junction left unmatched. Looked up from germline, CDR1 is LNHDA and CDR2 is SQIVND (reference sequence). The CDR3 sequence is 15 residues long. The CDR3 region has the DNA TGTGCCAGTAGTAGGGACAGCCCCAGCTCTCAGCCCCAGCATTTT. It is translated as CASSRDSPSSQPQHF. The full variable domain, its missing parts supplied by reference TRBV19 and TRBJ1-5, is DGGITQSPKYLFRKEGQNVTLSCEQNLNHDAMYWYRQDPGQGLRLIYYSQIVNDFQKGDIAEGYSVSREKKESFPLTVTSAQKNPTAFYLCASSRDSPSSQPQHFGDGTRLSIL.